The 9 T cell receptor beta chains below come from one sample, sequenced in a study of blood T cell repertoires in COVID-19. TCRdb keeps only in-frame clones here, not all; method: immunoSEQ multiplex PCR. The sample lists just over 65,000 clones, roughly 91% occurring once. Sample: peripheral blood. The receptors originated from a man aged 55 to 70 with acute or convalescent COVID-19.

The rearrangement joins TRBV11-1 to TRBJ2-5, with TRBD1 as a possible D gene (6 bases). CDR3 length: 15 residues. V lost 5 bases and J 5 bases, leaving 18 bases between the germline ends. CDR1 is SGHAT, CDR2 FQDESV, per germline (reference sequence). The CDR3, as DNA: TGTGCCAGCAGCGGCAGGACAGCCAGGGTCGAGACCCAGTACTTC. Its protein is CASSGRTARVETQYF.

This chain's CDR3 is CASSVGGQGSSYEQYF. Written as DNA, the CDR3 is TGTGCCAGCAGCGTAGGAGGGCAGGGGAGCTCCTACGAGCAGTACTTC. The chain is built from TRBV9 and TRBJ2-7; tentative D call: TRBD1 (6 bases). The CDR3 extends over 16 amino acids. Trimming shortened V by 0 bases and J by 0 bases, and 13 bases separated the two germline ends. Germline lookup yields CDR1 SGDLS and CDR2 YYNGEE.

The chain recombines TRBV30 with TRBJ1-1, with 7 bases that match TRBD1. This CDR3 contains 13 residues. V dropped 3 bases and J dropped 5; count of bases not matched to a gene: 6. From germline, CDR1 is GTSNPN and CDR2 SVGIG (reference sequence). This CDR3 reads CAWRHRGVTEAFF. CDR3 nucleotide sequence: TGTGCCTGGAGGCACAGGGGTGTGACTGAAGCTTTCTTT.

The chain is built from TRBV10-3 and TRBJ2-2; 7 bases are a match to TRBD1. Germline V gives CDR1 ENHRY, CDR2 SYGVKD. The CDR3 totals 15 residues. V shed 6 bases, J shed 2 bases, and the junction held 6 bases outside the gene matches. CDR3: CAIRTGSDNTGELFF. CDR3 sequence (DNA): TGTGCCATCAGGACAGGGAGTGACAACACCGGGGAGCTGTTTTTT.

This rearrangement joins TRBV6-5 to TRBJ1-1; D unclear. This CDR3 is 14 amino acids long. CDR1 and CDR2 from the germline V gene are MNHEY and SVGAGI. V was cut by 4 bases and J by 1 base, with 10 bases left in between. CDR3 coding DNA: TGTGCCAGCAGTTTAAGGGAGGGGAACACTGAAGCTTTCTTT. This encodes CASSLREGNTEAFF.

The CDR3 DNA reads TGCGCCAGCAGCTTGGACAGGCGTAATGAAAAACTGTTTTTT. The encoded protein is CASSLDRRNEKLFF. The chain recombines TRBV5-1 with TRBJ1-4; perhaps TRBD1 as D (5 bases). The V gene's germline CDR1 is SGHRS and CDR2 YFSETQ. CDR3 length: 14 amino acids. V was pared by 0 bases and J by 4 bases, with 7 bases between.

This chain links TRBV6-5 with TRBJ2-1, with a weak D call TRBD1 (6 bases). V shed 6 bases and J shed 9 bases, with 18 bases lying between them. The CDR3 has 14 residues. Germline assignment: CDR1 MNHEY and CDR2 SVGAGI. CDR3: CASRNTGSRAEQFF. DNA of the CDR3: TGTGCCAGCAGGAACACAGGGTCCCGAGCTGAGCAGTTCTTC.

V is TRBV9 and J is TRBJ1-1, with D unclear. The length of the CDR3 is 15 residues. V lost 0 bases and J lost 1, with 10 bases in between. CDR1 and CDR2 (germline): SGDLS, YYNGEE. In DNA, the CDR3 is TGTGCCAGCAGCGTAGGGGCCGCGCCGAACACTGAAGCTTTCTTT. Protein product: CASSVGAAPNTEAFF.

The table lists this clone with a few counts. The chain couples TRBV9 to TRBJ1-6, with D maybe TRBD1 (5 bases). Germline-derived CDR1 and CDR2 are SGDLS and YYNGEE. The V end lost 0 bases, the J end lost 9 bases, and 7 bases lay between the germline ends. This CDR3 has 13 residues. CDR3 sequence reads: CASSVGQGSPLHF. For the CDR3, the DNA is TGTGCCAGCAGCGTAGGCCAGGGTTCACCCCTCCACTTT.